The 26 T cell receptor beta chains in this list originate from one sample, sequenced in a study of blood T cell repertoires in COVID-19. Libraries were prepared by immunoSEQ multiplex PCR; TCRdb keeps only in-frame clonotypes and omits some of them. The sample consists of about 160,000 clones, 75% to 90% of them appearing once. Sequenced sample: peripheral blood. The source is a woman of 80 years or more with active or convalescent COVID-19.

The gene calls are TRBV18 and TRBJ2-5; D gene unclear. The CDR3 length is 15 residues. Germline assignment: CDR1 KGHSH and CDR2 LQKENI. Trimming left V 3 bases short and J 2 bases short, with 13 bases between. This CDR3 is CASSPQTSLQETQYF. In DNA form, the CDR3 reads TGTGCCAGCTCACCCCAGACTTCGTTACAAGAGACCCAGTACTTC.

V and J are TRBV9 and TRBJ2-5; TRBD1 agrees at 9 bases. Germline V gene sequence: CDR1 SGDLS, CDR2 YYNGEE. The ends lost 4 bases at V and 0 bases at J; junction bases unmatched: 7. The CDR3 sequence is 16 residues long. Written as DNA, the CDR3 is TGTGCCAGCAGCCCCCCGGGACAGGGCTACCAAGAGACCCAGTACTTC. Translating it yields CASSPPGQGYQETQYF.

The chain employs TRBV18 and TRBJ2-3; TRBD1 agrees at 9 bases. V gave up 3 bases and J gave up 4 bases; unmatched junction bases: 11. The germline CDR1 and CDR2 sequences are KGHSH and LQKENI. The CDR3 is 17 amino acids. CDR3 nucleotides: TGTGCCAGCTCACCTCCGAGGGGGGACAGGGACGCAGATACGCAGTATTTT. Residues: CASSPPRGDRDADTQYF.

The chain links TRBV5-1 to TRBJ1-2; tentatively, D is TRBD1 (6 bases). Trimming removed 3 bases from V and 4 bases from J, with 16 bases in between. The germline gives CDR1 SGHRS, CDR2 YFSETQ. The CDR3 totals 15 residues. The CDR3 bases are TGCGCCAGCAGCTCCCAATCCTGGGGGCTCTATGGCTACACCTTC. Protein product: CASSSQSWGLYGYTF.

In this sample, this clone turned up a few times. The V gene is TRBV4-2, the J gene TRBJ1-5; a weak D match, TRBD1 (6 bases). This CDR3 spans 15 amino acids. The germline gives CDR1 LGHNA, CDR2 YNFKEQ. The ends were cut back, 0 bases at V and 4 bases at J, with 10 bases in the middle. The CDR3 DNA is TGTGCCAGCAGCCAAGACAGGGGACAAAATCAGCCCCAGCATTTT. The encoded protein is CASSQDRGQNQPQHF.

This clone appeared once. The gene calls are TRBV30 and TRBJ2-4, with 9 bases matching TRBD1. The V and J ends lost 2 bases and 8 bases, in that order; junction bases with no gene match: 7. The CDR3 has 14 residues. Germline assignment: CDR1 GTSNPN and CDR2 SVGIG (reference sequence). CDR3 sequence: CAWSQPGQGDIQYF. As DNA, the CDR3 is TGTGCCTGGAGTCAGCCGGGACAGGGTGACATTCAGTACTTC.

This clone was detected only once. The V call is TRBV19, the J call TRBJ2-3; 7 bases fit TRBD1. The CDR3 sequence is 16 residues long. With 6 bases clipped from V and 0 bases from J, the junction kept 9 bases outside the gene matches. In germline, CDR1 is LNHDA, CDR2 SQIVND (reference sequence). DNA of the CDR3: TGTGCCAGTAGCCTAACCGGGACAGTCAGCACAGATACGCAGTATTTT. Translated: CASSLTGTVSTDTQYF.

V gene TRBV6-2 or TRBV6-3 combines with J gene TRBJ2-6; 7 nucleotides match TRBD1. The V gene's germline CDR1 is MNHEY and CDR2 SVGEGT. V was pared by 6 bases and J by 4 bases, with 9 bases of the junction left unmatched. The CDR3 consists of 16 residues. The CDR3 region is CASSRTGLGGANVLTF. Written as DNA, the CDR3 is TGTGCCAGCAGCCGGACAGGTCTAGGGGGGGCCAACGTCCTGACTTTC.

The chain combines TRBV10-1 with TRBJ1-1, with 7 bases aligning to TRBD1. This CDR3 has 14 amino acids. Germline V gene data show CDR1 as WNHNN and CDR2 as SYGVQD (reference sequence). J gave up 8 bases and V 6 bases, and 12 bases lay outside the gene matches. The DNA for the CDR3 is TGCGCCAGCAGCCCGACAGGGTCGCACGGAGAAGCTTTCTTT. Residues: CASSPTGSHGEAFF.

This clone has just one count. The chain is built from TRBV10-3 and TRBJ2-7; 11 nucleotides match TRBD2. The CDR3 sequence is 15 residues long. The germline V gene encodes CDR1 ENHRY and CDR2 SYGVKD. With V trimmed by 2 bases and J by 1 base, 1 base remained unmatched. The CDR3 loop reads CAISETSGGSYEQYF. The CDR3 DNA sequence: TGTGCCATCAGTGAGACTAGCGGGGGTTCCTACGAGCAGTACTTC.

This clone was recorded once. The CDR3 DNA reads as TGTGCCAGTAGTATAGATCTCGGACAGAACAATCAGCCCCAGCATTTT. It is translated as CASSIDLGQNNQPQHF. The chain has TRBV19 and TRBJ1-5; possibly TRBD1 for D (6 bases). The CDR3 spans 16 residues. Germline V CDR1 and CDR2: LNHDA, SQIVND (reference sequence). V was cut by 0 bases and J by 3 bases, with 12 bases left in between.

The chain links TRBV28 to TRBJ1-2, with D possibly TRBD1 on 6 matching bases. CDR3 size: 14 residues. Looked up from germline, CDR1 is MDHEN and CDR2 is SYDVKM. The V and J ends lost 6 bases and 9 bases respectively, with 20 bases between them. CDR3 amino acids: CASRPDQGRYSYTF. The DNA of the CDR3 is TGTGCCAGCAGGCCTGACCAGGGGCGGTATAGCTACACCTTC.

CDR3 sequence reads: CASSLGNTGELFF. CDR3 coding DNA: TGTGCCAGCAGTCTCGGGAACACCGGGGAGCTGTTTTTT. The rearrangement uses TRBV6-5 and TRBJ2-2, with D unresolved. This CDR3 has 13 amino acids. CDR1 MNHEY and CDR2 SVGAGI come from the germline V gene. The ends were cut back, 5 bases at V and 1 base at J, with 5 bases in the middle.

The chain uses TRBV7-2 and TRBJ2-7, with a possible D match to TRBD1 (6 bases). With 5 bases removed from V and 3 bases from J, the gap between germline ends came to 11 bases. CDR3 length: 13 residues. Germline CDR1 and CDR2: SGHTA and FQGNSA. DNA of the CDR3: TGTGCCAGCAGCCTTAACAGGGACTACGAGCAGTACTTC. Its translation: CASSLNRDYEQYF. Drawing the rest from reference TRBV7-2 and TRBJ2-7, the complete variable domain is GAGVSQSPSNKVTEKGKDVELRCDPISGHTALYWYRQSLGQGLEFLIYFQGNSAPDKSGLPSDRFSAERTGGSVSTLTIQRTQQEDSAVYLCASSLNRDYEQYFGPGTRLTVT.

J is TRBJ1-4 and V is TRBV19, with 8 positions matching TRBD1. V lost 3 bases to trimming and J lost 5 bases; unmatched junction nucleotides: 5. Germline V gene lookup returns CDR1 LNHDA and CDR2 SQIVND (reference sequence). This CDR3 spans 15 amino acids. The CDR3 sequence is CASSIRGRVNEKLFF. CDR3 coding DNA: TGTGCCAGTAGTATCAGGGGGCGAGTCAATGAAAAACTGTTTTTT. Filled out from reference TRBV19 and TRBJ1-4, the complete variable domain reads DGGITQSPKYLFRKEGQNVTLSCEQNLNHDAMYWYRQDPGQGLRLIYYSQIVNDFQKGDIAEGYSVSREKKESFPLTVTSAQKNPTAFYLCASSIRGRVNEKLFFGSGTQLSVL.

J is TRBJ1-1 and V is TRBV4-3; D remains unclear. CDR1 LGHNA and CDR2 YSLEER come from the germline V gene. The CDR3 runs 15 residues. Trimming removed 0 bases from V and 1 base from J, with 9 bases in between. CDR3 DNA sequence: TGCGCCAGCAGCCAAGATCGGCGGGGGAACACTGAAGCTTTCTTT. Amino acid sequence: CASSQDRRGNTEAFF.

The V call is TRBV6-2 or TRBV6-3, the J call TRBJ1-4; TRBD1 matches 7 bases. The ends lost 0 bases at V and 5 bases at J; junction bases unmatched: 15. The CDR3 extends over 19 amino acids. Germline-derived CDR1 and CDR2 are MNHEY and SVGEGT. As DNA, the CDR3 is TGTGCCAGCAGTTACTCGAAGTCGGGACAGTTCCGCAGAAATGAAAAACTGTTTTTT. Translated, it gives CASSYSKSGQFRRNEKLFF.

This chain uses TRBV6-5 with TRBJ1-2; 8 nucleotides align to TRBD1. The germline CDR1 and CDR2 sequences are MNHEY and SVGAGI. CDR3 length: 15 residues. V dropped 0 bases and J dropped 4; count of bases not matched to a gene: 4. CDR3 residues: CASSYSGTGIYGYTF. The CDR3, as DNA: TGTGCCAGCAGTTACTCAGGGACAGGCATCTATGGCTACACCTTC.

This clone was seen a handful of times. This chain uses TRBV27 with TRBJ1-6, with a weak D call TRBD1 (6 bases). With 3 bases removed from V and 7 bases from J, the gap between germline ends came to 10 bases. Germline V gene lookup returns CDR1 MNHEY and CDR2 SMNVEV (reference sequence). The CDR3 is 14 amino acids. The CDR3 region is CASSFAGGNSPLHF. The DNA of the CDR3 is TGTGCCAGCAGTTTTGCGGGGGGCAATTCACCCCTCCACTTT.

V and J are TRBV10-3 and TRBJ1-1, with 7 bases matching TRBD1. The germline CDR1 and CDR2 sequences are ENHRY and SYGVKD. The J segment lost 1 base and the V segment lost 2 bases, leaving 4 bases of the junction unmatched. This CDR3 comprises 15 residues. For the CDR3, the DNA is TGTGCCATCAGTGAGCCCAACAGGGGGAACACTGAAGCTTTCTTT. It is translated as CAISEPNRGNTEAFF.

The chain uses TRBV2 and TRBJ1-6; 8 nucleotides align to TRBD1. Germline trimming cut 6 bases from V and 11 bases from J; bases unmatched to any gene: 6. This CDR3 comprises 13 residues. Germline-derived CDR1 and CDR2 are SNHLY and FYNNEI. As DNA, the CDR3 is TGTGCCAGCAGCGTACAGGGGGGGGCACCCCTCCACTTT. This codes for CASSVQGGAPLHF.

The gene calls are TRBV3-1 (or the pseudogene TRBV3-2) and TRBJ2-7; maybe TRBD1 (5 bases). The CDR3 runs to 14 residues. The germline V gene encodes CDR1 LGHDT and CDR2 YNNKEL (reference sequence). V was trimmed by 4 bases and J by 6 bases, leaving 16 bases between them. CDR3 amino acids: CASSRQGSSSEQYF. The CDR3 DNA sequence: TGTGCCAGCAGCCGGCAGGGCAGTTCATCCGAGCAGTACTTC.

The chain couples TRBV6-2 or TRBV6-3 to TRBJ1-1, with D uncertain. Per germline, CDR1 MNHEY and CDR2 SVGEGT. Trimming removed 5 bases from V and 0 bases from J, with 10 bases in between. The CDR3 spans 14 residues. The chain's CDR3 is CASSTPLMNTEAFF. The CDR3, as DNA: TGTGCCAGCAGTACTCCCCTCATGAACACTGAAGCTTTCTTT.

V and J are TRBV10-2 and TRBJ1-1, with D possibly matching TRBD1 (6 bases). The CDR3 covers 14 residues. V gave up 4 bases and J gave up 5 bases, with 14 bases separating them. CDR1 is WSHSY and CDR2 is SAAADI in the germline V gene. The DNA for the CDR3 is TGCGCCAGCAGTGGCGGGGGCCCGCGGACTGAAGCTTTCTTT. It is translated as CASSGGGPRTEAFF.

V and J are TRBV5-6 and TRBJ1-5; D ambiguous. The ends were cut back, 0 bases at V and 7 bases at J, with 11 bases in the middle. Germline CDR1 and CDR2: SGHDT and YYEEEE. The CDR3 has 14 residues. CDR3 DNA: TGTGCCAGCAGCTTGGGGGGAGGGTTACAGCCCCAGCATTTT. This gives the protein CASSLGGGLQPQHF.

This chain uses TRBV18 with TRBJ2-1; D not resolved. The V end was cut by 3 bases, the J end by 8 bases, with 11 bases between. The CDR3 is made up of 13 amino acids. Germline V CDR1 and CDR2: KGHSH, LQKENI. The CDR3 nucleotides read TGTGCCAGCTCACCTTTTATTCGGGATGAGCAGTTCTTC. Its protein product is CASSPFIRDEQFF. The complete variable domain, with remaining parts taken from reference TRBV18 and TRBJ2-1, reads NAGVMQNPRHLVRRRGQEARLRCSPMKGHSHVYWYRQLPEEGLKFMVYLQKENIIDESGMPKERFSAEFPKEGPSILRIQQVVRGDSAAYFCASSPFIRDEQFFGPGTRLTVL.